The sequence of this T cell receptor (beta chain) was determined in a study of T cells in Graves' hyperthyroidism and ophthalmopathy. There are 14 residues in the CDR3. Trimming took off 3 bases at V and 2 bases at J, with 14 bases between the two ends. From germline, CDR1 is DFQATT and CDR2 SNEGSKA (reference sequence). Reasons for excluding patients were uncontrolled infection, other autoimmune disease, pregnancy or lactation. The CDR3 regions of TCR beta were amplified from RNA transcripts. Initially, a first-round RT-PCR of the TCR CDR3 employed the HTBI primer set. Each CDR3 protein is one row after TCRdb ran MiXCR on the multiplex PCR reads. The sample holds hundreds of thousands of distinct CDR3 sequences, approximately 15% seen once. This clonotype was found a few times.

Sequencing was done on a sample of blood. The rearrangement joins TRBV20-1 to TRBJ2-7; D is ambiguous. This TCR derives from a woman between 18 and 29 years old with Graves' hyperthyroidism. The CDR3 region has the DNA TGCAGTGCTAGGGAGCTAGGTAATCCCTACGAGCAGTACTTC. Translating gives CSARELGNPYEQYF.